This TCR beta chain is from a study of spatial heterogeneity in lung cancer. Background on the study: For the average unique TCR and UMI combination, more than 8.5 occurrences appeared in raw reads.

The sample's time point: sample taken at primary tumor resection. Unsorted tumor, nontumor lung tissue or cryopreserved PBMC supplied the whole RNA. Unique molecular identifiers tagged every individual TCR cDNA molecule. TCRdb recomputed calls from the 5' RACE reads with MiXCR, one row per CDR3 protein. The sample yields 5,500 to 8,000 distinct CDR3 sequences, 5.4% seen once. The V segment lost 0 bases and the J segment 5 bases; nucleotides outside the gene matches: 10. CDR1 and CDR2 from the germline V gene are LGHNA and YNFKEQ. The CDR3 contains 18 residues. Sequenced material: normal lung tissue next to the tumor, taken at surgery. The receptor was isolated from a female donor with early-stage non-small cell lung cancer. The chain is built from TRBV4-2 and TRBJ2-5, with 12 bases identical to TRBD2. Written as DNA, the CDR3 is TGTGCCAGCAGCCAAGATGGGGTCGGACTAGCGGGAAAGGAGACCCAGTACTTC. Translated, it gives CASSQDGVGLAGKETQYF.